This T cell receptor beta chain is from a study of blood T cell repertoires in COVID-19 (dated by TCRdb to the early 2020s). Regarding the study in general: Samples from collaborators originated in the United States, Italy and Spain and spanned both the acute and convalescent phases of COVID-19. The material from the prospective study consisted of cDNA or gDNA derived from T cells, B-cell-depleted T cells, or PBMCs. Deeply sampled blood TCRbeta repertoires from subjects exposed to, actively infected with, or recovered from COVID-19 were included in the dataset. The repertoires were released in a freely available public database intended as a resource for research on the immune response to SARS-CoV-2. Samples came from the ongoing ImmuneRACE study (first 160 participants) plus 1,254 subjects from 6 global collaborators. The sample metadata nearly always contained a de-identified subject ID, COVID-19 status, age in years and sex. Where available, HLA class I and class II types were taken from metadata supplied by the sample provider and were not determined by assay-based typing.

TCRbeta CDR3 regions were amplified from genomic DNA by means of the immunoSEQ Assay, a bias-controlled multiplex PCR. Concerning the study's data processing: The number of nucleated cells in each sample was estimated from the amplification of reference gene primers within the assay. To quantify the absolute abundance of each unique TCRbeta CDR3 rearrangement, sequence reads were collapsed and filtered. For each sample, productive Simpson clonality was calculated as the square root of Simpson's diversity index across productive rearrangements. TCRdb mirrors the immuneACCESS table, restricted to in-frame sequences. Some clones are absent from its copies; in checked studies, under half trace to an unresolved V gene, and the reason for the others is unknown. The V and J calls and clone size come from that table; D and trimming were worked out from the DNA. The sample includes around 190,000 clones, with roughly 87% observed a single time. The top ten hold approximately 8% of the sample.

In the case of this clone: Its target antigen remains unknown. No much larger clonotype is one base removed from it; base qualities were not supplied.

At one collaborating source in Seattle, patients were enrolled during active infection and were followed longitudinally through the course of disease. The collaborating institutions used their own protocols to collect whole blood in K2EDTA tubes. For TCRbeta analysis, collaborators shipped samples in one of three forms: frozen whole blood, isolated PBMCs, or DNA extracted from either of those sample types. Results and caveats for the whole study, not just this receptor: Clinical and demographic metadata were provided uncurated, with the amount varying by source and participant.

From the germline V gene, CDR1 is MNHEY and CDR2 is SVGAGI. The CDR3 contains 16 residues, cysteine and phenylalanine counted. Just CDR3 DNA is preserved here, 48 bases in frame from base 1. Relative to germline, V is 3 bases shorter and J is 4 bases shorter, with 16 bases between their ends. The V gene is TRBV6-5 and the J gene is TRBJ1-3, with TRBD1 tentatively as D gene (6 bases match). The TCR sequence derives from a woman between 55 and 75 years old with COVID-19, enrolled during active disease. Sequencing was done on a sample of peripheral blood. CDR3 loop: CASSYTGQGSGNTIYF. The DNA sequence follows: TGTGCCAGCAGTTATACAGGGCAAGGATCCGGAAACACCATATATTTT.